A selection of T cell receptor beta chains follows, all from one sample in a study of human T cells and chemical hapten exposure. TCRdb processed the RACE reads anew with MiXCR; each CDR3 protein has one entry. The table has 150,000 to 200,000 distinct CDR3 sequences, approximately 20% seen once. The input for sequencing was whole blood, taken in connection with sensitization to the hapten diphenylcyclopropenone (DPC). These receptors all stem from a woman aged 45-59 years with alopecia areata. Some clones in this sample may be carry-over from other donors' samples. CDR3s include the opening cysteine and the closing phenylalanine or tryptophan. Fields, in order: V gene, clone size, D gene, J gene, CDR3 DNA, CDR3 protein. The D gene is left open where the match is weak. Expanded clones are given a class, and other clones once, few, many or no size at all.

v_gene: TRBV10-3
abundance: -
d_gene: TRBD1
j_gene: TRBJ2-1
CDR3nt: TGTGCCATGGGGGACAGGGCCAATGAGCAGTTCTTC
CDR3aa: CAMGDRANEQFF

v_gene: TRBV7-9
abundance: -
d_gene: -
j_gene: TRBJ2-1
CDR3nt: TGTGCCAGCAGCTTGGGGCGGGCCCTCAATGAGCAGTTCTTC
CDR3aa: CASSLGRALNEQFF

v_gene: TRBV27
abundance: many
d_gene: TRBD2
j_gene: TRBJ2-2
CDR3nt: TGTGCCAGCAGTAGATCTAGCGGGGTAGACGGGGAGCTGTTTTTT
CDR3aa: CASSRSSGVDGELFF

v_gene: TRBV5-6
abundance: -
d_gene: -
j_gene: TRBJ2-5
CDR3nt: TGTGCCAGCAGCCCGCTCCAAGAGACCCAGTACTTC
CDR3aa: CASSPLQETQYF

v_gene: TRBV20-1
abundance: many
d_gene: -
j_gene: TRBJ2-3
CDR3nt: TGCAGTGCCCCGATACAGGGAGTTTCAGCTAGCACAGATACGCAGTATTTT
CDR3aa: CSAPIQGVSASTDTQYF

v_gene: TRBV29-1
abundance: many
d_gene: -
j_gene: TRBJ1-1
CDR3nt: TGCAGCGTCGACTTCTTGTACACTGAAGCTTTCTTT
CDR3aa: CSVDFLYTEAFF

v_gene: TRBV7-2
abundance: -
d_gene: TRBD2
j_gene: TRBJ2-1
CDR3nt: TGTGCCAGCAGCTTGATGGGACTAGCTAATGAGCAGTTCTTC
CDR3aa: CASSLMGLANEQFF

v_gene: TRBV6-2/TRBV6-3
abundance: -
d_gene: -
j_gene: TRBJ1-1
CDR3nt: TGTGCCAGCAGTTACCCAGACAGGGAAGCTTTCTTT
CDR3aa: CASSYPDREAFF

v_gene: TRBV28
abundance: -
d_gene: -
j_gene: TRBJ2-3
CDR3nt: TGTGCCAGCAGGCCTCAAACAGATACGCAGTATTTT
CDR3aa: CASRPQTDTQYF

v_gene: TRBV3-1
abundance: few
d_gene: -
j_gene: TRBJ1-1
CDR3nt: TGTGCCAGCAGCCCCTGGGCGGGGGGCACTGAAGCTTTCTTT
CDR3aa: CASSPWAGGTEAFF

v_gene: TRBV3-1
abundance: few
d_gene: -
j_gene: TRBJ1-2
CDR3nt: TGTGCCAGCAGCCAAGACGTTCCCTACGGCTACACCTTC
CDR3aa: CASSQDVPYGYTF

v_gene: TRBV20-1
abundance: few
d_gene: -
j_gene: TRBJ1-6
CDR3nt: TGCAGTGCTAGGCCCGATAATCTCTATAATTCACCCCTCCACTTT
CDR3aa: CSARPDNLYNSPLHF

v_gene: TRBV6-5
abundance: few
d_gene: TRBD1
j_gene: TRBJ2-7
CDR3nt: TGTGCCAGCAGTTCTGGGACAGGACTTTCCTACGAGCAGTACTTC
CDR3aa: CASSSGTGLSYEQYF

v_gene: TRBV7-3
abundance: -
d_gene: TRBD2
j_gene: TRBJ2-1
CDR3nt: TGTGCCAGCAGCTTGTCTAGCGGGAACTACAATGAGCAGTTCTTC
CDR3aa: CASSLSSGNYNEQFF

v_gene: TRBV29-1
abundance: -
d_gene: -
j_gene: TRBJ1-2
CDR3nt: TGCAGCGTCCCCTTGACGGTAAACTATGGCTACACCTTC
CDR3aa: CSVPLTVNYGYTF

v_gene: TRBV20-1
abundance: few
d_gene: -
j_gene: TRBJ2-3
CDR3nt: TGCAGTGCTAGAGGGCAGCGGTCGGCTAGCACAGATACGCAGTATTTT
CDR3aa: CSARGQRSASTDTQYF

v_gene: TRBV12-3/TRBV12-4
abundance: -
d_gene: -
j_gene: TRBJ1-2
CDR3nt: TGTGCCAGCAGCCAACGGGGAACTGGCTACACCTTC
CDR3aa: CASSQRGTGYTF

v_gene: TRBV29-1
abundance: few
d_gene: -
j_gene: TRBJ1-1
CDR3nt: TGCAGCGTTGTTGGACAGCCAAACACTGAAGCTTTCTTT
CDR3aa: CSVVGQPNTEAFF

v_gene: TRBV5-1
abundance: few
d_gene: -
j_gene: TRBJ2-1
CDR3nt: TGCGCCAGCAGCATCCTAGCCGGCCCTGACAATGAGCAGTTCTTC
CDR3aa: CASSILAGPDNEQFF

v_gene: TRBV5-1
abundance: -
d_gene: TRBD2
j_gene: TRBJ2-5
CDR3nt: TGCGCCAGCAGCATTCGGACTAGCGGGATAGGAGAGACCCAGTACTTC
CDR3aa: CASSIRTSGIGETQYF

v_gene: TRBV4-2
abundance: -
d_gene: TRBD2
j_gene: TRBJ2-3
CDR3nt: TGTGCCAGCAGCCAAGATTGGCTAGCGGGAAGGAGAGGCACAGATACGCAGTATTTT
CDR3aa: CASSQDWLAGRRGTDTQYF

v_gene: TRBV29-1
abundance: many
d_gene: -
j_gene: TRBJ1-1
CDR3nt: TGCAGCCCCCTCGGGGGGATTTCGAACACTGAAGCTTTCTTT
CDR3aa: CSPLGGISNTEAFF

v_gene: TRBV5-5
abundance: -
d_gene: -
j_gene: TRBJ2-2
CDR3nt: TGTGCCAGCACCACTGGACACCTCAACACCGGGGAGCTGTTTTTT
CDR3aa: CASTTGHLNTGELFF

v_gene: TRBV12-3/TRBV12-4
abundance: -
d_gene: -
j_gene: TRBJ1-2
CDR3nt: TGTGCCAGCAATCCAAGGACCGCTAACTATGGCTACACCTTC
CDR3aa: CASNPRTANYGYTF